This entry describes one TCR beta chain. The target antigen is unknown. Deletions cut 5 bases from V and 3 bases from J, with 11 bases between. The germline V gene has CDR1 SGHKS and CDR2 YYEKEE (reference sequence). The CDR3 runs 13 residues. This entry is derived from a study of T cell responses to AZD1222 COVID-19 vaccine. Study outcomes and limitations: Possibly, clonal diversity was underestimated; donors were largely white British and included more females.

TCRdb's table, derived via immunoSEQ multiplex PCR, lists solely in-frame clones and lacks some. The sample yields over 110,000 clones, 85% to 90% seen once. This material consisted of peripheral blood, taken 28 days after the second AZD1222 dose. The rearrangement joins TRBV5-5 to TRBJ1-2; D remains ambiguous. The TCR was taken from an adult who received the AZD1222 COVID-19 vaccine. CDR3 region: CASRRNTDYGYTF. In nucleotides, the CDR3 is TGTGCCAGCAGGAGAAATACCGACTATGGCTACACCTTC.